A single TCR beta chain is shown here with its context. The target antigen is unknown. Clones were sequenced by immunoSEQ multiplex PCR, and TCRdb holds only the in-frame ones, with some missing. Of about 99,000 clones listed, about 92% are singletons. The CDR3 sequence is 15 residues long. V lost 1 base to trimming and J lost 4 bases, with 10 bases between them. Per the germline V gene, CDR1 is KGHSH and CDR2 is LQKENI. The entry originates in a study of T cell responses to AZD1222 COVID-19 vaccine. Study-level findings and limits: Repertoires were obtained only post-peak T cell response. Unmutated variant regions reportedly attract nearly half of all spike-specific TCRs.

The sample in question was peripheral blood, obtained on day 0 of AZD1222 vaccination. This TCR was recovered from an adult in good health. This sequence joins TRBV18 and TRBJ1-4; D not resolved. The CDR3 DNA reads TGTGCCAGCTCACCACGGGGAGGAGGTAATGAAAAACTGTTTTTT. It is translated as CASSPRGGGNEKLFF.